This TCR beta chain came from a study of cytomegalovirus exposure and HLA in healthy donors (dated by TCRdb to about 2017). About the investigation overall: An earlier analysis of approximately 640 of the donors reported about 250 Gb of sequence data and around 110 million unique TCR beta sequences from about 179 million T cells. An earlier analysis of 587 of the donors used high-throughput TCR beta sequencing to judge whether each TCR beta V gene segment behaved as functional or pseudogenic. The study was designed to test whether signatures of past pathogen exposure could be identified by cataloging public T cell receptors. Genome-wide SNP genotypes for about 65% of the roughly 700 donors were used in a later genetic analysis, which treated that subset as a discovery cohort. Donor age, sex, ethnicity and CMV serostatus were compiled alongside the repertoire data. Besides the first cohort of 666 subjects, a separate validation cohort made up of 90 to 150 different subjects was used. Every discovery cohort repertoire had been produced on one sequencing platform. A handful of DR-DQ haplotypes were handled as single units for association and clustering because linkage in the cohort was strong. Of the approximately 400 genotyped donors, roughly 80% fell in the genetic ancestry cluster associated with self-reported Caucasian donors. Rather than using new phenotypic data, the later analysis identified candidate immune exposures from TCR beta sequences and from how often those sequences occurred across donors. High-throughput TCR immunosequencing, statistical association of individual TCRs with disease status, and machine learning were combined to predict cytomegalovirus infection status. About 300 gigabases of sequencing data and approximately 84 million unique TCR sequences were included in an early release covering around 650 HLA-typed donors. The number of donors typed differed by locus, with 629-630 for A, B, C, DRB1 and DQB1, roughly 520 for DQA1, over 600 for DPA1, and some 440 for DPB1. To study patterns of TCR occurrence, a later analysis re-analyzed previously published TCR beta repertoires from 650 to 750 donors and added high-resolution HLA genotyping. The T cell repertoires of 550 to 850 subjects were profiled by immunosequencing and related to cytomegalovirus serostatus. Across 300 to 500 genotyped donors of the cohort, an average of about 200,000 unique TCR beta nucleotide sequences per donor were sequenced, and roughly 20% of those sequences were non-productive. HLA typing covered class I and class II loci at four-digit resolution.

The cohort was made up of 650 to 700 healthy bone marrow donors. At the time of sampling, every cohort member was nominally healthy, though immune exposures that went unrecorded were likely present. The donor tested CMV seropositive, placing the donor among the 290 or so seropositive members of the cohort. A peripheral blood sample was provided by each donor, and peripheral blood mononuclear cells were used for TCR beta sequencing. Genomic DNA extraction from the blood cell samples was performed with the Qiagen DNeasy Blood Extraction Kit. This clone was counted between two and nine times. This receptor's antigen is unknown. No quality values exist for individual bases; no much larger clone is one base distant. The germline V gene sets CDR1 to LGHNA and CDR2 to YNFKEQ. Counted from cysteine to phenylalanine, this CDR3 has 16 amino acids. Only the CDR3 part of the read is kept: 48 bases, read in frame from the first base. V loses 0 bases of germline sequence and J loses 8 bases, and the interval between the two ends is 14 bases.

The library was made by the immunoSEQ multiplex PCR assay. The multiplex PCR relied on a mix of 60 forward primers for TCR Vbeta segments and 13 reverse primers for TCR Jbeta segments. Amplification of the CDR3 region of rearranged TCR beta genes was performed with a multiplex PCR assay on genomic DNA. The Illumina HiSeq System was used to sequence the amplified TCR beta libraries as 87-base-pair reads. In the source study's methods: In a later analysis, roughly 80 million unique TCR beta chains were counted across the approximately 670 repertoires, and roughly 11 million of these chains were shared by at least two donors. To remove PCR and sequencing errors, raw reads were error-corrected and collapsed into unique sequences using a nearest-neighbor algorithm that merged closely related sequences. V, D and J gene segments were assigned by aligning CDR3 sequences to IMGT reference sequences. For a sequence to be retained, a match of at least six nucleotides was required to both a V gene segment and a J gene segment. A rearrangement was called productive if the CDR3 had no stop codons and remained in frame with V and J, and every other rearrangement was called non-productive. Following IMGT convention, CDR3 was defined as the stretch from the second conserved V-encoded cysteine to the conserved J-encoded phenylalanine. The earlier analysis of 500 to 650 of the donors excluded any sequence lacking an unambiguous match to a single V gene segment. An earlier analysis of some 610 of the donors called V segments functional above 56.7% productive rearrangements and segregating when the between-donor standard deviation exceeded 5%. To diagnose cytomegalovirus status from the catalog of TCR beta chain sequences, a statistical classification framework was built. In a later analysis, V and J genes were assigned by comparing TCR nucleotide sequences against IMGT/GENE-DB human TR gene sequences. Using the TCRdist pipeline, a later analysis assigned CDR3 sequences along with most-parsimonious VDJ recombination scenarios. In a later analysis, each TCR beta chain was defined by its CDR3 amino acid sequence together with its V-gene family, and reads lacking a unique V-gene family were excluded. A later analysis removed several hundred highly shared, low-generation-probability nucleotide sequences to deal with suspected cross-contamination and a sequencing artifact. In a later analysis, a clonal expansion index was calculated for each public chain from normalized within-repertoire ranks of inferred template counts. Generation probabilities in a later analysis came from a VDJ recombination model fitted to out-of-frame rearrangements, and those results were checked against IGoR. Hypergeometric tests were used in a later analysis to score TCR-TCR, TCR-HLA and TCR-CMV co-occurrence, with a repertoire-size bias correction applied to the TCR pairs. A later analysis estimated false discovery rates by permuting HLA or CMV assignments 20 times. In a later analysis, co-occurring TCRs were grouped using DBSCAN, and TCRdist sequence similarity was added for clustering within HLA-allele-positive subsets. Repertoires with fewer than 30,000 or more than 120,000 public chains, plus five repertoires with anomalous nucleotide sharing, were excluded from co-occurrence clustering. TCRdb took this table from immuneACCESS and kept in-frame rearrangements with V and J called. Such tables lack part of the clones; where checked against another copy, unresolved V genes explain under half of the gap, and the rest is unexplained. That table gives V, J and clone size, and the DNA gave D and trimming. For this sample there are 150,000 or so clones; 65% to 80% appear just once. The ten largest clones take up 3.1% of the sample.

Overall results and qualifications from the work: According to a later analysis, TCR association rates differed among HLA loci, with DRB1 alleles showing the most associated TCRs and HLA-C alleles showing the fewest. In an earlier analysis of some 500 of the donors, most TCR beta V segments appeared in productive rearrangements about 90% or about 30% of the time, broadly matching IMGT annotations. When HLA alleles, especially DR and DQ, strongly co-occurred, attributing TCR associations to individual alleles was difficult. Because HLA typing was unavailable for some donors at each locus, only the typed subset was used in association tests. A further reported finding was that TCR beta sequences accurately predicted the HLA-A and HLA-B alleles for most subjects in the first cohort. Because the 87-base-pair reads could not distinguish some IMGT-functional V segments, including TRBV6-2 and TRBV6-3, those segments were excluded. A later genetic analysis associated a missense DCLRE1C variant with V-gene and J-gene trimming of TCR beta chains, and an independent cohort replicated the association. The cohort was sequenced for TCR beta chains only, and without alpha or paired-chain data the features that could be detected were limited. A later analysis reported that several top co-occurrence clusters appeared linked to parvovirus B19, influenza, CMV and Epstein-Barr virus. A cluster of highly shared sequence variants was judged likely to represent a technical artifact of the sequencing pipeline. In vitro tests confirmed that a few of the cytomegalovirus-associated TCR beta chains recognize cytomegalovirus antigens. The authors suggested that the approach could potentially be extended to other disease states and immunological phenotypes. In the study, about 150 TCR beta chains were listed as associated with cytomegalovirus. Linkage disequilibrium might explain the correlated functional status among segregating V segments, but an unknown experimental factor could not be excluded. Most CMV-associated TCR beta chains appeared to be HLA-restricted in a later analysis, and the HLA associations seemed to be driven largely by CMV exposure. While some public TCRs were present in many individuals, most TCR sequences turned up only very rarely across donors. The classifier was reported to diagnose cytomegalovirus status with high specificity and sensitivity in both the original cohort and the validation cohort. Specific HLA alleles were associated with around 18,000 TCR beta sequences at a false discovery rate of 0.05 in a later analysis. For the cohort, immune exposure information was limited to CMV serostatus. A later analysis found that HLA-associated TCR beta chains were more clonally expanded and had lower generation probabilities than equally common non-associated chains. Sequencing depth was assumed to be roughly uniform across donors in the presence/absence analyses, though that assumption may not hold. Because counts were too low, seventeen rarely observed V segments, including chromosome 9 orphons, were excluded from the earlier analysis of about 500 of the donors. A later genetic analysis reported fewer N-insertions in productive TCRs among donors in an Asian-associated ancestry cluster than the roughly 700-donor mean.

Material for sequencing was PBMCs. This sequence was found in a woman aged 45-59 years in good health and CMV-seropositive. This receptor chain uses TRBV4-2 and TRBJ1-6; TRBD1 is perhaps the D gene, given 5 matching bases. The CDR3 here reads CASSQDETALYSPLHF. The sequenced DNA is TGTGCCAGCAGCCAAGATGAGACAGCTCTTTATTCACCCCTCCACTTT.